This T cell receptor (beta chain) was recorded in a study of blood T cell repertoires in COVID-19. Overall study context: Sites across the United States, Italy and Spain contributed samples from acute and convalescent COVID-19.

V dropped 5 bases and J dropped 2; count of bases not matched to a gene: 7. From germline, CDR1 is LNHDA and CDR2 SQIVND (reference sequence). The CDR3 runs 16 residues. Clones were read by immunoSEQ multiplex PCR, and TCRdb kept only the in-frame ones, dropping some. The table records tens of thousands of clones, roughly 85% of them present only once. The genes are TRBV19 and TRBJ2-7, with 12 bases fitting TRBD1. The sample comprised peripheral blood. The sequence derives from a man in his sixties with active or convalescent COVID-19. DNA of the CDR3: TGTGCCAGTAGTCCAGCGGGACAGGGGGCCGCCTACGAGCAGTACTTC. This gives the protein CASSPAGQGAAYEQYF.